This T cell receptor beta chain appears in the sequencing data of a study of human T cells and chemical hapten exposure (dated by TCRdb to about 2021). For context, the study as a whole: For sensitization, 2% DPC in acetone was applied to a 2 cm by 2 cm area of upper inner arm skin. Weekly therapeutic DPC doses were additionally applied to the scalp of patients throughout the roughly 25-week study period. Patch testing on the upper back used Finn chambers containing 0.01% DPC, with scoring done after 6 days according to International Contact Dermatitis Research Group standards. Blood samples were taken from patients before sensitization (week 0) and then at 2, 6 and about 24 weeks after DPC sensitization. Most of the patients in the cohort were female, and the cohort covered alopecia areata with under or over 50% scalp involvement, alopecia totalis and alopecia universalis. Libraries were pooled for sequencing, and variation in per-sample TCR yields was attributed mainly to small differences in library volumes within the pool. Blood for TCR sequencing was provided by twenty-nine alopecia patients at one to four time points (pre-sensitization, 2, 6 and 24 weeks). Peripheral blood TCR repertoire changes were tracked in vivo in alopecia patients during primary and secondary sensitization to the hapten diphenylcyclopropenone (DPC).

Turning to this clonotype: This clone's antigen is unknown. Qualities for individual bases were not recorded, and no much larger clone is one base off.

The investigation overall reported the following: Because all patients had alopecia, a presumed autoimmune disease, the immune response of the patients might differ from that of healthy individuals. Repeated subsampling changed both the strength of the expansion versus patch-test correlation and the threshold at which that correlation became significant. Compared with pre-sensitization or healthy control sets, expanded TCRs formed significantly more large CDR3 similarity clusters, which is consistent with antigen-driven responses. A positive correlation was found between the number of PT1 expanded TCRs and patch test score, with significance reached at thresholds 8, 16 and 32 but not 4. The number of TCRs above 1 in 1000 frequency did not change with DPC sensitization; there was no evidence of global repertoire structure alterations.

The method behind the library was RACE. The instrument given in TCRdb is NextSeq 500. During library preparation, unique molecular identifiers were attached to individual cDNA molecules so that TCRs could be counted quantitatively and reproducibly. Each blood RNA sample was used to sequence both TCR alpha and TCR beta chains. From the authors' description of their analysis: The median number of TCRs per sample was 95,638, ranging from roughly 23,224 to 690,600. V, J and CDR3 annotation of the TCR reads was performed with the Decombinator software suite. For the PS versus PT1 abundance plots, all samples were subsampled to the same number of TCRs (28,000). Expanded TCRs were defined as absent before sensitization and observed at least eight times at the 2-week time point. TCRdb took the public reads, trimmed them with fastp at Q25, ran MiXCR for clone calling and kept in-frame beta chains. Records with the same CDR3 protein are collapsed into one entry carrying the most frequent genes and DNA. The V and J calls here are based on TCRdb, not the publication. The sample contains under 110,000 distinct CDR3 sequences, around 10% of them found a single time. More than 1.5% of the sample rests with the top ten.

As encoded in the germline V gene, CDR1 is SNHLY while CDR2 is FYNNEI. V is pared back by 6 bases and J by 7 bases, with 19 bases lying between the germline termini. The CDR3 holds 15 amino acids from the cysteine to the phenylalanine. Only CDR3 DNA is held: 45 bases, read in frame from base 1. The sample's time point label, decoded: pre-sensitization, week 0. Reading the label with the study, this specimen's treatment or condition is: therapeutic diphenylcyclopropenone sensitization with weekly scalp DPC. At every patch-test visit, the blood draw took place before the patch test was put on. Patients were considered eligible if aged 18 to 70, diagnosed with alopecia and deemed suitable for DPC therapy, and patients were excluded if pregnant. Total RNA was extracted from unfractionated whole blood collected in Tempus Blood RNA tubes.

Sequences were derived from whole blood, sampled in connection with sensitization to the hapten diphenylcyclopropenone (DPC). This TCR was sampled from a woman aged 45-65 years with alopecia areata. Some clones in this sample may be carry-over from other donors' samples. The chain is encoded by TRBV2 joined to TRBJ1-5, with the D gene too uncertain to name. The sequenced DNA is TGTGCCAGCAGCCGAAGGTTTATGGGCTCCCAGCCCCAGCATTTT. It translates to CASSRRFMGSQPQHF.